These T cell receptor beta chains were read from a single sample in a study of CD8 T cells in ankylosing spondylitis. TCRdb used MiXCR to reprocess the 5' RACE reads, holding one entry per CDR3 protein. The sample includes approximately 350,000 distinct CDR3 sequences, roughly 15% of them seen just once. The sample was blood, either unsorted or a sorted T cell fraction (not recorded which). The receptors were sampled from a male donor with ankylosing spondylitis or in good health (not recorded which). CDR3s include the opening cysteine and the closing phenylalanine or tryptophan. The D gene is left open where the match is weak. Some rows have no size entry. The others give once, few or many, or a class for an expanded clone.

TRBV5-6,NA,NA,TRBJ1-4,CASSWVGANEKLFF,TGTGCCAGCAGCTGGGTAGGAGCTAATGAAAAACTGTTTTTT
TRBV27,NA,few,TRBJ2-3,CASSFGGQFQDTQYF,TGTGCCAGCAGTTTTGGAGGCCAGTTTCAGGATACGCAGTATTTT
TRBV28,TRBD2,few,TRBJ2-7,CASRTSGRTYEQYF,TGTGCCAGCAGGACTAGCGGGAGAACGTACGAGCAGTACTTC
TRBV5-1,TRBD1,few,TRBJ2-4,CASSLTGDIQYF,TGCGCCAGCAGCCTCACAGGGGACATTCAGTACTTC
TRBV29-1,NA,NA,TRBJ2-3,CSVDGTTDTQYF,TGCAGCGTTGACGGGACCACAGATACGCAGTATTTT
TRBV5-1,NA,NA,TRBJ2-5,CASSLAQNIQETQYF,TGCGCCAGCAGCTTGGCCCAGAATATCCAAGAGACCCAGTACTTC
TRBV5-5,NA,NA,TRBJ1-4,CASSLGRQTNEKLFF,TGTGCCAGCAGCTTGGGAAGGCAGACGAATGAAAAACTGTTTTTT
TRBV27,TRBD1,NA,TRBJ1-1,CASSDLGQGRAEAFF,TGTGCCAGCAGTGACTTGGGACAGGGGAGAGCTGAAGCTTTCTTT
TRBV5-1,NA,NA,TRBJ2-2,CASSLEGGRRTGELFF,TGCGCCAGCAGCTTGGAAGGGGGGAGGAGGACCGGGGAGCTGTTTTTT
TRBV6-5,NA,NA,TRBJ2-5,CASSYWGDTLRETQYF,TGTGCCAGCAGTTACTGGGGGGACACCCTTCGAGAGACCCAGTACTTC
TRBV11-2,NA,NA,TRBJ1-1,CASSLVQGRSEAFF,TGTGCCAGCAGCTTAGTACAGGGCCGGTCTGAAGCTTTCTTT
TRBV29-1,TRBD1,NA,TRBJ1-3,CSVAGTGPKGNTIYF,TGCAGCGTTGCCGGGACAGGGCCTAAAGGAAACACCATATATTTT
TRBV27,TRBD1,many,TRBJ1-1,CASNPGQGNAEAFF,TGTGCCAGCAACCCGGGACAGGGGAACGCTGAAGCTTTCTTT
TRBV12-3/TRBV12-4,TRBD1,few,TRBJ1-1,CASTAGFQGVDAFF,TGTGCCAGCACCGCAGGCTTTCAGGGGGTCGACGCTTTCTTT
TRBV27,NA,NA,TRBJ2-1,CASSSLGSSYNEQFF,TGTGCCAGCAGTTCCCTAGGGAGCTCCTACAATGAGCAGTTCTTC
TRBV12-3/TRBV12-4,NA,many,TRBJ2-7,CASSIMYSADYEQYF,TGTGCCAGCAGCATAATGTACTCGGCCGACTACGAGCAGTACTTC
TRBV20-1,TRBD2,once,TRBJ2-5,CSARETSGGAERETQYF,TGCAGTGCTAGAGAGACTAGCGGGGGGGCCGAACGAGAGACCCAGTACTTC
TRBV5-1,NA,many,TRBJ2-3,CASSLVPGAFTDTQYF,TGCGCCAGCAGCTTGGTTCCGGGGGCCTTCACAGATACGCAGTATTTT
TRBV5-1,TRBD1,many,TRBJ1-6,CASSLDLQGNNSPLHF,TGCGCCAGCAGCTTGGACCTACAGGGGAATAATTCACCCCTCCACTTT
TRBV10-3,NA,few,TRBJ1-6,CAISEDPVSPLHF,TGTGCCATCAGTGAGGACCCGGTGTCACCCCTCCACTTT
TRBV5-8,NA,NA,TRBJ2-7,CASGPRTLSYEQYF,TGTGCCAGCGGCCCGAGGACACTCTCCTACGAGCAGTACTTC
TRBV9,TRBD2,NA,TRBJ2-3,CASSFGTSGAITDTQYF,TGTGCCAGCAGCTTCGGGACTAGCGGGGCTATCACAGATACGCAGTATTTT
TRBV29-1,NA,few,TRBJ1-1,CSVESAEAFF,TGCAGCGTTGAATCGGCTGAAGCTTTCTTT
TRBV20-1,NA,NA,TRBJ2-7,CSARENGYEQYF,TGCAGTGCTAGAGAAAACGGGTACGAGCAGTACTTC
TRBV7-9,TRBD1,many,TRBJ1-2,CASSFTGQGSYGYTF,TGTGCCAGCAGCTTTACGGGACAGGGTAGCTATGGCTACACCTTC
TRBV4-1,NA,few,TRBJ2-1,CASSQGGGSGTSYNEQFF,TGCGCCAGCAGCCAAGGGGGGGGGAGCGGGACATCCTACAATGAGCAGTTCTTC
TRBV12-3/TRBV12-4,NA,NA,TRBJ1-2,CASSLLGVGGYTF,TGTGCCAGCAGTTTATTGGGGGTAGGCGGCTACACCTTC
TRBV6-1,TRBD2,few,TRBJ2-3,CASQKLAGGSDTQYF,TGTGCCAGCCAAAAACTAGCGGGAGGTTCCGATACGCAGTATTTT
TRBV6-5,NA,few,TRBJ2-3,CASSYLAGYGTDTQYF,TGTGCCAGCAGTTACCTGGCAGGCTATGGCACAGATACGCAGTATTTT
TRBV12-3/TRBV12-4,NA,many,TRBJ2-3,CASSLNTGGTDTQYF,TGTGCCAGCAGCCTTAATACGGGAGGCACAGATACGCAGTATTTT